The clone carrying this T cell receptor beta chain was detected a few times. The sample comes from a study of human T cells and chemical hapten exposure. The wider study: Sensitizing treatment utilized 2% DPC over a 2 cm by 2 cm portion of upper inner arm skin. Patients, mostly women, had alopecia areata, alopecia totalis or alopecia universalis.

The time point: patch test 1, 2 weeks after DPC sensitization. The sample's treatment: therapeutic diphenylcyclopropenone sensitization with weekly scalp DPC. It was unfractionated whole blood from which total RNA was extracted. Each CDR3 protein gets one entry after TCRdb re-called the RACE reads with MiXCR. This table has approximately 52,000 distinct CDR3 sequences, about 10% appearing once. This sequence originates from a woman in her forties with alopecia areata. Some clones in this sample may be carry-over from other donors' samples. The sequenced sample was whole blood, obtained in connection with sensitization to the hapten diphenylcyclopropenone (DPC).

CDR3 in amino acids: CASSEEQGASNNSPLHF. CDR3 nucleotide sequence: TGTGCCAGCAGTGAAGAACAGGGGGCTTCGAATAATTCACCCCTCCACTTT. The chain uses TRBV2 and TRBJ1-6; TRBD1 aligns across 9 bases. With 1 base clipped from V and 5 bases from J, the junction kept 6 bases outside the gene matches. The CDR3 consists of 17 residues. Germline assignment: CDR1 SNHLY and CDR2 FYNNEI. The full variable domain, rest sourced from reference TRBV2 and TRBJ1-6, is EPEVTQTPSHQVTQMGQEVILRCVPISNHLYFYWYRQILGQKVEFLVSFYNNEISEKSEIFDDQFSVERPDGSNFTLKIRSTKLEDSAMYFCASSEEQGASNNSPLHFGNGTRLTVT.